This T cell receptor beta chain was observed in a study of CD8+ T cells in alopecia areata. The wider study: Patients received oral tofacitinib, 5 to 10 mg twice daily, for moderate-to-severe alopecia areata. Study-wide points: Under tofacitinib, numerous expanded lesional clonotypes remained detectable in scalp and blood.

A few counts support this clone. The antigen is undetermined. Stated treatment: oral pan-JAK inhibitor, 5-10 mg twice daily. Peripheral blood samples and lesional scalp punch biopsies were obtained from alopecia areata patients. The V and J ends lost 4 bases and 6 bases, in that order; junction bases with no gene match: 9. The CDR3 covers 14 residues. Germline CDR1 and CDR2: SGHAT and FQNNGV. TCR sequencing used cDNA made by reverse transcription of extracted RNA. Some clones are missing from TCRdb's copy, which holds only in-frame ones; the method was immunoSEQ multiplex PCR. Here the sample spans some 150,000 clones, 45% to 65% being singletons.

The genes are TRBV11-2 and TRBJ2-7; 7 bases match TRBD1. The TCR was taken from a human donor with alopecia areata. Sequencing used CD8+ T cells sorted from blood, obtained at week 4, from a patient treated with tofacitinib. The CDR3 DNA reads TGTGCCAGCAGCTCGACCGAGGACAGGCTCGAGCAGTACTTC. It is translated as CASSSTEDRLEQYF.